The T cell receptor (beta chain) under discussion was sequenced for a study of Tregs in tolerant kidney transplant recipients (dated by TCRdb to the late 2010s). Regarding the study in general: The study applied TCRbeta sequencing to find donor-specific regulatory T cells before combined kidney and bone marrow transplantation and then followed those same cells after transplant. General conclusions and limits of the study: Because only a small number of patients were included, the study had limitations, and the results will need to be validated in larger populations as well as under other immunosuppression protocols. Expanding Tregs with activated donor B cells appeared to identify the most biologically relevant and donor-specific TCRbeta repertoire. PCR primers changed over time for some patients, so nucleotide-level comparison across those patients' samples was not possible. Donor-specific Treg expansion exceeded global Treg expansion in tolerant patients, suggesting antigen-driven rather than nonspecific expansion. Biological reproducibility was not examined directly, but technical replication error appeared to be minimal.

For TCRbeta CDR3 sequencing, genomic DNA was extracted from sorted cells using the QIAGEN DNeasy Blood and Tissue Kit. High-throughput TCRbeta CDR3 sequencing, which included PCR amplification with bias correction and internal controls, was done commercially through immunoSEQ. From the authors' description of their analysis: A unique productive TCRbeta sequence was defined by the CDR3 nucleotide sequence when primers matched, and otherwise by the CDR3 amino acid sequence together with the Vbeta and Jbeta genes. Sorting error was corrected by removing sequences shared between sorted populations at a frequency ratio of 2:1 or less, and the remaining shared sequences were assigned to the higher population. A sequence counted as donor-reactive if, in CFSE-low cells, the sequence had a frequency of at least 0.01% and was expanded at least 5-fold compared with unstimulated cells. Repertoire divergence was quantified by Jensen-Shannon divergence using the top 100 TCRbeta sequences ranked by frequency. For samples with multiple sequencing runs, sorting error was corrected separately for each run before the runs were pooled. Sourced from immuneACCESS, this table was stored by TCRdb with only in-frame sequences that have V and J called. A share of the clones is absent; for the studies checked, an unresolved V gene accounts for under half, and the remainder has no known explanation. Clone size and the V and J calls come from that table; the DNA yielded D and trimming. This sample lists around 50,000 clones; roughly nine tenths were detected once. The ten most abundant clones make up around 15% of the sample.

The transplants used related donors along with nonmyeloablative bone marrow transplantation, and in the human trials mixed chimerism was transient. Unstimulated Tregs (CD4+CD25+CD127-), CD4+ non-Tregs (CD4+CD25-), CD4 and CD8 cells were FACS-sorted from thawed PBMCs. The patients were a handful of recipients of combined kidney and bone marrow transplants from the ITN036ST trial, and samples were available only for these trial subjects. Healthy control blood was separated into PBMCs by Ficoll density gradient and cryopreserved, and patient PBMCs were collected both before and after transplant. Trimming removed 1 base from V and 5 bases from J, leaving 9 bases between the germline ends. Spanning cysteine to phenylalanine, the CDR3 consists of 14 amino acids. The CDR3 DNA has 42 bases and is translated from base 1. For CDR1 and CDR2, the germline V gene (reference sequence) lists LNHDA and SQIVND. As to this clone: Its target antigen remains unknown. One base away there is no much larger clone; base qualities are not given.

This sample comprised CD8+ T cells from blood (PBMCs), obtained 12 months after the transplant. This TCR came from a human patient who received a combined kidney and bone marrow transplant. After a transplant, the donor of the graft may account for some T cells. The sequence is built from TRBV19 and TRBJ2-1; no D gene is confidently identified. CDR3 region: CASSIGNRDNEQFF. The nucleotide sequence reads TGTGCCAGTAGTATAGGCAACAGAGACAATGAGCAGTTCTTC.